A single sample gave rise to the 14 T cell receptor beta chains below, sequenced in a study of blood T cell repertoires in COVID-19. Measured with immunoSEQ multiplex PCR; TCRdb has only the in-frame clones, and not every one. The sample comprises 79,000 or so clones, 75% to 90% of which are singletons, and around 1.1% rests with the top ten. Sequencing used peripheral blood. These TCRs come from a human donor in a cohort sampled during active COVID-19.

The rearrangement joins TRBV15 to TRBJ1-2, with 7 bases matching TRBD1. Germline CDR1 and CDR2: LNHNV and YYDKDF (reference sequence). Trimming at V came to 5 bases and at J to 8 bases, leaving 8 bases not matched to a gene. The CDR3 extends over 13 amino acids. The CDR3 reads CATSGRGFGGYTF. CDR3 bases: TGTGCCACCAGCGGCAGGGGGTTCGGCGGCTACACCTTC.

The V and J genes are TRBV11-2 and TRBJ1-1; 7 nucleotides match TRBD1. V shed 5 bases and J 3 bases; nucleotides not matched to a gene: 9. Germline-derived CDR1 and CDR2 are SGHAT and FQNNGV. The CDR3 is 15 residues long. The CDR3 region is CASSPRGQMDTEAFF. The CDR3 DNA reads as TGTGCCAGCAGCCCGAGGGGGCAGATGGACACTGAAGCTTTCTTT.

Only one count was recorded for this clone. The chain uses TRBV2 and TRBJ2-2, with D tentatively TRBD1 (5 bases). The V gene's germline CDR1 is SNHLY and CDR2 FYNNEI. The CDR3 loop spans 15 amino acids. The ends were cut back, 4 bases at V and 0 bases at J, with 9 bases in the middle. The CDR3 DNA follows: TGTGCCAGCAGTGGGGGCACTACGAACACCGGGGAGCTGTTTTTT. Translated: CASSGGTTNTGELFF.

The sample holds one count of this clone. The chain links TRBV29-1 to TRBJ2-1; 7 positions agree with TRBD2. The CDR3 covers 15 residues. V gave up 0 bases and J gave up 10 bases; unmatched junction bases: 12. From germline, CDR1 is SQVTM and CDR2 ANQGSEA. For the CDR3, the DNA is TGCAGCGTTGAAGAGTGGGGAGGGAATTCGGGGGAGCAGTTCTTC. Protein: CSVEEWGGNSGEQFF.

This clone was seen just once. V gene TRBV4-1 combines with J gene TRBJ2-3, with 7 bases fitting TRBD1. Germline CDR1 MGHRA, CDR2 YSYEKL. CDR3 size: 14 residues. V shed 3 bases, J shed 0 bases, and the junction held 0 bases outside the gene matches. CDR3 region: CASSQGQSTDTQYF. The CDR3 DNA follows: TGCGCCAGCAGCCAGGGACAGAGCACAGATACGCAGTATTTT.

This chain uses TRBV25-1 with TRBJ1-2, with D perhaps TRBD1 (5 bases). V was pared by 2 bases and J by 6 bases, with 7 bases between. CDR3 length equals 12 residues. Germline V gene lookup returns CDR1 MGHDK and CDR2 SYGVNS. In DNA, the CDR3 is TGTGCCAGCAGTGAAGCAGGGCATGGCTACACCTTC. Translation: CASSEAGHGYTF.

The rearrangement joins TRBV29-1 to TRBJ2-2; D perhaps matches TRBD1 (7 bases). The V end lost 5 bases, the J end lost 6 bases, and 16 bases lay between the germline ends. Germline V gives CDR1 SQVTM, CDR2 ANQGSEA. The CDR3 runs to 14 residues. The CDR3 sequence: CSVYGGGRAGELFF. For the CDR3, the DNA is TGCAGCGTTTACGGAGGGGGCCGGGCCGGGGAGCTGTTTTTT.

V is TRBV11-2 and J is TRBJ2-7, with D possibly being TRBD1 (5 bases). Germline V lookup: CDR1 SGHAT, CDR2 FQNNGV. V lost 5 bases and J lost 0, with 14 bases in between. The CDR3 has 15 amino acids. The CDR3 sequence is CASSQTGLSSYEQYF. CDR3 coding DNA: TGTGCCAGCAGCCAAACAGGCCTAAGCTCCTACGAGCAGTACTTC.

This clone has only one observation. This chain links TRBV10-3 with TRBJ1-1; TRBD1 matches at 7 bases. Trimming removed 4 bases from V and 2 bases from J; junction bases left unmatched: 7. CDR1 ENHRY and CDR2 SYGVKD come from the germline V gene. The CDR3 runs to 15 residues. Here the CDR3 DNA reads TGTGCCATCAGTGTACAGGGGCCTCCAAACACTGAAGCTTTCTTT. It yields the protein CAISVQGPPNTEAFF.

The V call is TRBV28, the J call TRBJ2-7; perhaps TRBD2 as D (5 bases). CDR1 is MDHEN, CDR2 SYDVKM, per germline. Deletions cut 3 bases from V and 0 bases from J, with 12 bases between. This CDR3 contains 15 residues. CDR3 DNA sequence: TGTGCCAGCAGTTTGGGCGGGCTCAGCTCCTACGAGCAGTACTTC. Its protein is CASSLGGLSSYEQYF.

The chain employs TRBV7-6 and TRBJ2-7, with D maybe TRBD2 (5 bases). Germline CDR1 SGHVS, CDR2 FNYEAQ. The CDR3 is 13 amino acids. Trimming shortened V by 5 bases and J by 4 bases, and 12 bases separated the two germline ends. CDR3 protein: CASSAGPNYEQYF. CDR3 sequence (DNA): TGTGCCAGCAGCGCGGGCCCGAATTACGAGCAGTACTTC.

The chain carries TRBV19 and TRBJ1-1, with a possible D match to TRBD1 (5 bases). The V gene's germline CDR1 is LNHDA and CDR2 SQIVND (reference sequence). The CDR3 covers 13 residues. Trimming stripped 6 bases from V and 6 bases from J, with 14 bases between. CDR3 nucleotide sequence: TGTGCCAGTAGCAGACAGATGGAATCTGAAGCTTTCTTT. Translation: CASSRQMESEAFF.

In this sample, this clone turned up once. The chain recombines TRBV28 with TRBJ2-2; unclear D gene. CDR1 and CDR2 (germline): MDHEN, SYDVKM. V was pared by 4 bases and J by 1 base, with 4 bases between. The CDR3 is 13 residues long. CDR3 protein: CASSSGNTGELFF. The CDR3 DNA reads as TGTGCCAGCAGTTCGGGGAACACCGGGGAGCTGTTTTTT.

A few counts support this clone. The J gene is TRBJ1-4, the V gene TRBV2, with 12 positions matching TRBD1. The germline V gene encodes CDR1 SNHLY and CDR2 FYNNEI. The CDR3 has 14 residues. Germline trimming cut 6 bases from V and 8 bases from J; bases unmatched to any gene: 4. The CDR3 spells CASRGTGGREKLFF. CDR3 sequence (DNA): TGTGCCAGCAGAGGGACAGGGGGCAGGGAAAAACTGTTTTTT.